This T cell receptor beta chain was sequenced in a study of CD8 T cells in ankylosing spondylitis. Study-wide results and limits: Clones linked to disease were reported to show significant enrichment in matched ankylosing spondylitis synovial fluid.

The germline V and J ends were trimmed by 0 bases and 4 bases, with 10 bases remaining between them. The CDR3 covers 15 residues. CDR1 is SGHKS, CDR2 YYEKEE, per germline (reference sequence). TCRdb re-derived calls from the 5' RACE reads in MiXCR, one entry per CDR3 protein. The table has about 170,000 distinct CDR3 sequences, 18% seen once. In this sample, this clonotype turned up many times. Its antigen is unknown. The chain has TRBV5-5 and TRBJ2-2, with D uncertain. The sequence derives from a male donor with ankylosing spondylitis or in good health (not recorded which). Material for sequencing was blood, either unsorted or a sorted T cell fraction (not recorded which). The CDR3 DNA follows: TGTGCCAGCAGCTTGGTTATAGTAAGCACCGGGGAGCTGTTTTTT. It codes for CASSLVIVSTGELFF.